Described below is a single T cell receptor beta chain sequence and its context. This sample stems from a study of control samples from healthy donors and cancer patients. TCRdb's table, derived via immunoSEQ multiplex PCR, lists solely in-frame clones and lacks some. The repertoire includes about 150,000 clones, 85% to 95% of them detected once, and approximately 2.5% sits in the top ten. The source material was blood. This clonotype was obtained from a man aged 50 to 59 in good health.

DNA for the CDR3: TGTGCCAGCAGTGAGAGGAGTGCGGGATCGGGGGGCGAGCAGTACTTC. It encodes CASSERSAGSGGEQYF. The V and J genes are TRBV2 and TRBJ2-7; 7 positions match TRBD2. The V and J ends lost 3 bases and 6 bases, in that order; junction bases with no gene match: 14. Germline CDR1 SNHLY, CDR2 FYNNEI. CDR3 length: 16 residues.